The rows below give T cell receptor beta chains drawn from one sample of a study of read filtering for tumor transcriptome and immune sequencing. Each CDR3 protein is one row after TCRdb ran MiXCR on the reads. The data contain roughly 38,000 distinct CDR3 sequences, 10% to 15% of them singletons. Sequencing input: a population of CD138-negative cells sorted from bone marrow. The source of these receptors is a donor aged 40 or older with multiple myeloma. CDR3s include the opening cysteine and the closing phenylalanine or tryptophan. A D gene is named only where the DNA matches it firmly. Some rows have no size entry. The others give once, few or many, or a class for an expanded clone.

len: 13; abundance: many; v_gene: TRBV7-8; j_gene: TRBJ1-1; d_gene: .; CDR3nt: TGTGCCAGCAGCTTAGTGTTTGCAGAAGAAGCTTTCTTT; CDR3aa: CASSLVFAEEAFF
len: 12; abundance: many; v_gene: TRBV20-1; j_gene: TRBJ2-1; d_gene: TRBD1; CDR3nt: TGCAGTGCTAGCGCGCAGGGGGATGAGCAGTTCTTC; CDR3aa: CSASAQGDEQFF
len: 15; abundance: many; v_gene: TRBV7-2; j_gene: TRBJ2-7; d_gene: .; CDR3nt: TGTGCCAGCAGCTCGCCCGACAGCGCCCACTACGAGCAGTACTTC; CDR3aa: CASSSPDSAHYEQYF
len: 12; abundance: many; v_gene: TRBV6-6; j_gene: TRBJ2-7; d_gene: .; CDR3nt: TGTGCCAGCAGAACCGTCGAACTCGAGCAGTACTTC; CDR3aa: CASRTVELEQYF
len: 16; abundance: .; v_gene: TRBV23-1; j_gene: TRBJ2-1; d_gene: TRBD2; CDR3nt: TGCGCCAGCAGTCAATCCTCAGCGGGAGTAGGCAATGAGCAGTTCTTC; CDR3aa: CASSQSSAGVGNEQFF
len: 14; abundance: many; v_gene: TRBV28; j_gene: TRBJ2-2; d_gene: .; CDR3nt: TGTGCCAGCAGTTTATCCGGGGTTGGCGGGGAGCTGTTTTTT; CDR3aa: CASSLSGVGGELFF
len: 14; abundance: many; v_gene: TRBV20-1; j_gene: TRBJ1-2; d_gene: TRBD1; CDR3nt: TGCAGTGCTAGAGTCGGGGACAGGTTATATGGCTACACCTTC; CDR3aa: CSARVGDRLYGYTF
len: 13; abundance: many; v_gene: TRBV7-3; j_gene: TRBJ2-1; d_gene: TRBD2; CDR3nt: TGTGCCAGTGCTACTAGCGGAAGTAATGAGCAGTTCTTC; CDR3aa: CASATSGSNEQFF
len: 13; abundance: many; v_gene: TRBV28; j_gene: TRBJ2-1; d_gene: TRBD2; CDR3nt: TGTGCCACCCGACTAGCGGGAGGGAATGAGCAGTTCTTC; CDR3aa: CATRLAGGNEQFF
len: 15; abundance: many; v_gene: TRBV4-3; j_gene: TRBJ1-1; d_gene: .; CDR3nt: TGCGCCAGCAGCCAAGATCGTCAGGGAAACACTGAAGCTTTCTTT; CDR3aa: CASSQDRQGNTEAFF
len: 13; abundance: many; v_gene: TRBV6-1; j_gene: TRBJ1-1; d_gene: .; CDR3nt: TGTGCCAGCAGCCCCGGGAGATGGGCTGAAGCTTTCTTT; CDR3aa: CASSPGRWAEAFF
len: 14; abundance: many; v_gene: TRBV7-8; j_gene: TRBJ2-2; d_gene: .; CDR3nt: TGTGCCAGCAGCTTATTGGTGGGGGCCGGGGAGCTGTTTTTT; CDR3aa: CASSLLVGAGELFF
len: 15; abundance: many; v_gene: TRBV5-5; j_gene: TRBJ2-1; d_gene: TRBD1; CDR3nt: TGTGCCAGCAGCCATAACGACAGGGGGCTCTATGAGCAGTTCTTC; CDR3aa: CASSHNDRGLYEQFF
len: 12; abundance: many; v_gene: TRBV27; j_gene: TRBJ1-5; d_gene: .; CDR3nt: TGTGCCAGCAGGCATAGCAATCAGCCCCAGCATTTT; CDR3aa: CASRHSNQPQHF
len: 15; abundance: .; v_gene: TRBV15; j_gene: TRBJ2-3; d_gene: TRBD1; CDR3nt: TGTGCCACCAGCAGAGCGGGGACAGGGCCCGATACGCAGTATTTT; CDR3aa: CATSRAGTGPDTQYF
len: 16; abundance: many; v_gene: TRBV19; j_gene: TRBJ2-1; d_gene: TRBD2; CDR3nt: TGTGCCAGTTCTGAGGCTAGCGGAATCTCCTACAATGAGCAGTTCTTC; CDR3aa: CASSEASGISYNEQFF
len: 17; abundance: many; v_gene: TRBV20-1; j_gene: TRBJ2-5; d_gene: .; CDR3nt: TGCAGTGCTAGAGATCGCAAGCGGGCAGGAGCCCAAGAGACCCAGTACTTC; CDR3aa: CSARDRKRAGAQETQYF
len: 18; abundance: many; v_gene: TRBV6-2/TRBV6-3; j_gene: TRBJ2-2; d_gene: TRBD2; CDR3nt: TGTGCCAGCCTCGGGTTAGCGGGAGTAACCGCCTTCACCGGGGAGCTGTTTTTT; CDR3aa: CASLGLAGVTAFTGELFF
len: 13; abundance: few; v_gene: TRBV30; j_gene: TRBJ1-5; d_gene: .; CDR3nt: TGTGCCTGGGGGATGGGGGGGGACCAGCCCCAGCATTTT; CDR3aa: CAWGMGGDQPQHF
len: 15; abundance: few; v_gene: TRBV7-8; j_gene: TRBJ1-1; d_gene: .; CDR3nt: TGTGCCAGCAGCTTAGTCAGGGTTGGGAACACTGAAGCTTTCTTT; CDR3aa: CASSLVRVGNTEAFF
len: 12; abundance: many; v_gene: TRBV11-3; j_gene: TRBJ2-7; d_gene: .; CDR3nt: TGTGCCAGCAGCTTAATGGGCCCCGAGCAGTACTTC; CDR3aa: CASSLMGPEQYF
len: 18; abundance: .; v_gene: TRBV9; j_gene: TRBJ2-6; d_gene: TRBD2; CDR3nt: TGTGCCAGCAGCGTAGGACTAGCGGGGCTCTCTGGGGCCAACGTCCCGACTTTC; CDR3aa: CASSVGLAGLSGANVPTF
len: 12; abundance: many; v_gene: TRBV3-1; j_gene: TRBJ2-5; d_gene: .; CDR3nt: TGTGCCAGCAGCCGACAATTAGAGACCCAGTACTTC; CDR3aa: CASSRQLETQYF
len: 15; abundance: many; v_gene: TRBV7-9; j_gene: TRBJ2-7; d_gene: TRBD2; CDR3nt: TGTGCCAGCAGCACGGGGAGGGCACGTTCGTACGAGCAGTACTTC; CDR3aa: CASSTGRARSYEQYF
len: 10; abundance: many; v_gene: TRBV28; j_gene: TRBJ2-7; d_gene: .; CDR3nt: TGTGCCAGCAGACATTACGAGCAGTACTTC; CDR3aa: CASRHYEQYF
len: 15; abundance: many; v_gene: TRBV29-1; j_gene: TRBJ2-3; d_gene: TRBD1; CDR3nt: TGCAGCACCCAAGGGGGGACAGGGCGAACAGATACGCAGTATTTT; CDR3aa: CSTQGGTGRTDTQYF
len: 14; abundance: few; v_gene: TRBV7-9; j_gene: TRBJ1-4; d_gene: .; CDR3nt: TGTGCCAGCAGCTTAGCTCTTCTGGGGGAAAAACTGTTTTTT; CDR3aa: CASSLALLGEKLFF
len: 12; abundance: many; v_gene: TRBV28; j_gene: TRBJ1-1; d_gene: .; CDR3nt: TGTGCCAGCAGCCAAGAGGACACTGAAGCTTTCTTT; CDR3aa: CASSQEDTEAFF
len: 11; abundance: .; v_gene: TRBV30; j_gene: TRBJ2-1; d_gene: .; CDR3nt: TGTGCCTGGGGAGGACACTCTAAGCAGTTCTTC; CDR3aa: CAWGGHSKQFF
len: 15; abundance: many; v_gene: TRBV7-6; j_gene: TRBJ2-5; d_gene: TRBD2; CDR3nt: TGTGCCAGCAGCTGGGGACTAGCGAGAGAAGAGACCCAGTACTTC; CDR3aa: CASSWGLAREETQYF
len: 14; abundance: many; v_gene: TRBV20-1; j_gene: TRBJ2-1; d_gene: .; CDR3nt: TGCAGTGCTAGAAGGGGGAGAACAAGCAGTGAGCAGTTCTTC; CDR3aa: CSARRGRTSSEQFF
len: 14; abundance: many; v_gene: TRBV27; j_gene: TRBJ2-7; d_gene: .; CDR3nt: TGTGCCAGCAGCCCTGATGTCGGCTCCTACGAGCAGTACTTC; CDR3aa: CASSPDVGSYEQYF
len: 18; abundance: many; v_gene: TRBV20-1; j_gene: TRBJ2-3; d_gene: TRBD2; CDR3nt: TGCAGTGCTCTCGGTACATCTCCTAGCGGGGGGAGCCCAGATACGCAGTATTTT; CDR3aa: CSALGTSPSGGSPDTQYF
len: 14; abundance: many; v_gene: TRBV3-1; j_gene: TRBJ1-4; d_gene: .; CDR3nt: TGTGCCAGCAGTCACAGGGCTCCGAATGAAAAACTGTTTTTT; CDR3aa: CASSHRAPNEKLFF
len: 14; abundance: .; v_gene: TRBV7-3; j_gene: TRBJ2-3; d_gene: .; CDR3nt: TGTGCCACCGGGGGCGCAGGACCGTCAGATACGCAGTATTTT; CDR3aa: CATGGAGPSDTQYF
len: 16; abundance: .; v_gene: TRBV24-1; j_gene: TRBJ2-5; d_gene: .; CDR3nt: TGTGCCACCAGTGATCCCAGACAGGAATATCAAGGGACCCAGTACTTC; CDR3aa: CATSDPRQEYQGTQYF
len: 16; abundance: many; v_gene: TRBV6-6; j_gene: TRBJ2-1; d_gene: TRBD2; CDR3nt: TGTGCCAGCAGTCCCGCTAGCGGGAGGGCCATCAATGAGCAGTTCTTC; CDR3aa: CASSPASGRAINEQFF
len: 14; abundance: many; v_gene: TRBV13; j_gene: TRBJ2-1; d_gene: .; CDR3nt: TGTGCCAGCAGCTTAGTGCTCTCCAACAATGAGCAGTTCTTC; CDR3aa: CASSLVLSNNEQFF
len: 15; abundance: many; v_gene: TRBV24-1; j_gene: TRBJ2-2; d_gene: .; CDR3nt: TGTGCCACCAGTGATTTTAGCCGGGACACCGGGGAGCTGTTTTTT; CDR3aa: CATSDFSRDTGELFF
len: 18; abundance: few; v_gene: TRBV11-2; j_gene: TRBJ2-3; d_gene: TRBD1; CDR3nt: TGTGCCAGCAGCTTAATTCTGAGGACAGGGGGCACCCCAGATACGCAGTATTTT; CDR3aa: CASSLILRTGGTPDTQYF
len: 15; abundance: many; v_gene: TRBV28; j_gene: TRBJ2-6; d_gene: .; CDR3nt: TGTGCCAGCAGCCCCGGGAGCTCTGGGGCCAACGTCCTGACTTTC; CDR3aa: CASSPGSSGANVLTF
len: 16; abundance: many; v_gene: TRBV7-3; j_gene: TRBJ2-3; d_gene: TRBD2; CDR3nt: TGTGCCAGCAGCTTCCTAGCGGGATCTAGCACAGATACGCAGTATTTT; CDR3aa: CASSFLAGSSTDTQYF
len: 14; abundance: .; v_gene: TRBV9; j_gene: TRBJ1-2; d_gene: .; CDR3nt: TGTGCCAGCAGCGTAGTCGGCCCCCTTTATGGCTACACCTTC; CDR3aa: CASSVVGPLYGYTF
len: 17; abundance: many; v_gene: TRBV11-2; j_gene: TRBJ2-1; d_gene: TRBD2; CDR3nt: TGTGCCAGCAGCTTAGTGGGGACTAGCGGAGCAACCAATGAGCAGTTCTTC; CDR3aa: CASSLVGTSGATNEQFF
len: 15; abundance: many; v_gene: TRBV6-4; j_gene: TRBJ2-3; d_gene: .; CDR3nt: TGTGCCAGCAGTGAGAGGGATGGGACCACAGATACGCAGTATTTT; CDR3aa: CASSERDGTTDTQYF
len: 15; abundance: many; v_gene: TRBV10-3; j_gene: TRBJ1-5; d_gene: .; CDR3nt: TGTGCCATCAGTGAGTCGGCAGCGGGCAATCAGCCCCAGCATTTT; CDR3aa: CAISESAAGNQPQHF
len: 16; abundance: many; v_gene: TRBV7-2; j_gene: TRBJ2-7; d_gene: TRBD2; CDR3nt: TGTGCCAGCAGCTTAGGCCCGGGAGGGGGTTCCTACGAGCAGTACTTC; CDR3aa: CASSLGPGGGSYEQYF
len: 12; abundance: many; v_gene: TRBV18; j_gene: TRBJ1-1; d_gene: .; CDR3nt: TGTGCCAGTCGGAACACAGGAACTGAAGCTTTCTTT; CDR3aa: CASRNTGTEAFF
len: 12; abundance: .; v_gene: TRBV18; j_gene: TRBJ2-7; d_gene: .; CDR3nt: TGTGCCAGCTCACCACGGGTTTACGAGCAGTACTTC; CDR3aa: CASSPRVYEQYF
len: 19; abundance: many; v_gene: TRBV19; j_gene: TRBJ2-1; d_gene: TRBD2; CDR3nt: TGTGCCAGTAGGTTATCTGGGACTAGCGGGAGTCCGGCGTGGAATGAGCAGTTCTTC; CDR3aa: CASRLSGTSGSPAWNEQFF
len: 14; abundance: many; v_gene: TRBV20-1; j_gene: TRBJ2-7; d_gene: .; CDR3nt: TGCAGTGCTAATAAGGACTCCCGAAACTACGAGCAGTACTTC; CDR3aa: CSANKDSRNYEQYF
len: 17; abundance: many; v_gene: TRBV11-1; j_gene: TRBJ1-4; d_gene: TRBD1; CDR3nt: TGTGCCAGCAGCCTGACGCCGGGACAGGGGGGTAAAGAAAAACTGTTTTTT; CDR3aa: CASSLTPGQGGKEKLFF
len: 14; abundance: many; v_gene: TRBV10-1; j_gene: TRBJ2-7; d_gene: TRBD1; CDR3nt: TGCGCCAGCAGTTTAGACAGGGCCTCCTACGAGCAGTACTTC; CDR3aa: CASSLDRASYEQYF
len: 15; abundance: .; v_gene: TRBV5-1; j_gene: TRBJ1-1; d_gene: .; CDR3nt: TGCGCCGGCAGCTTGGAACACAGACGGGACACTGAAGCTTTCTTT; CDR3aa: CAGSLEHRRDTEAFF